This T cell receptor beta chain was obtained from a study of breast tumors, draining lymph nodes, adjacent tissues. The lymph nodes were axillary draining lymph nodes from breast cancer patients. TCRdb re-called the multiplex PCR reads with MiXCR, one entry per CDR3 protein. The data hold fewer than 250,000 distinct CDR3 sequences, with less than 40% observed a single time. This clonotype was recorded many times. Its antigen is not known. General study results and limits: The lymph node origin of tumor T cells was framed as consistent with a hypothesis, not demonstrated.

Germline V gene sequence: CDR1 SNHLY, CDR2 FYNNEI. The V end lost 7 bases, the J end lost 0 bases, and 4 bases lay between the germline ends. The CDR3 consists of 12 residues. The chain carries TRBV2 and TRBJ1-5; no reliable D call. The sequence was collected from a female donor with breast cancer. Some clones in this sample may be carry-over from other donors' samples. The specimen was axillary lymph node tissue. CDR3 protein: CASMGSNQPQHF. The CDR3 DNA follows: TGTGCCAGCATGGGTAGCAATCAGCCCCAGCATTTT.